The clone carrying this TCR beta chain is categorized as medium-sized. TCRdb re-clonotyped the PCR reads through MiXCR. Among 21,000 or so clones listed, 15% to 17% were seen once. Looked up from germline, CDR1 is DFQATT and CDR2 is SNEGSKA (reference sequence). This CDR3 contains 16 residues. V lost 1 base and J lost 3, with 19 bases in between. This entry comes from a study of metastatic and nonmetastatic thyroid tumors. No treatment of any kind had been given to any patient before thyroid surgery. The TCR was taken from a female donor with papillary thyroid cancer or a benign thyroid nodule (not recorded which). Some clones in this sample may be carry-over from other donors' samples. Sequences were obtained from blood. This rearrangement joins TRBV20-1 to TRBJ2-7, with D maybe TRBD2 (6 bases). In DNA, the CDR3 is TGCAGTGCTAGAGCAGTATCACTAGCCGATAGCTACGAGCAGTACTTC. Translation: CSARAVSLADSYEQYF.